The source of this T cell receptor (beta chain) is a study of T cell repertoires in cytomegalovirus infection. TCRdb used MiXCR to reprocess the reads, holding one entry per CDR3 protein. Here the sample spans just over 450,000 distinct CDR3 sequences, approximately 42% being singletons. V shed 6 bases and J shed 4 bases, with 13 bases lying between them. The CDR3 length is 13 residues. Germline CDR1 and CDR2: SNHLY and FYNNEI. A remark on this clonotype: The antigen remains unidentified.

The clonotype originates from a human donor in good health (CMV status not recorded). Some clones in this sample may be carry-over from other donors' samples. Here the sequenced sample was cultured PBMCs, taken from culture after CMV antigen stimulation. V is TRBV2 and J is TRBJ2-7; D is undetermined. The CDR3: CASRLRLVYEQYF. The CDR3 region has the DNA TGTGCCAGCAGACTCCGCCTTGTTTACGAGCAGTACTTC.